This is a list of T cell receptor beta chains from one sample in a study of T cell repertoires in cytomegalovirus infection. These receptors lack a known antigen. TCRdb recomputed calls from the reads with MiXCR, one row per CDR3 protein. The data show approximately 280,000 distinct CDR3 sequences, about 20% seen once. This specimen consisted of cultured PBMCs, obtained from culture after CMV antigen stimulation. The receptor set was obtained from a human donor in good health (CMV status not recorded). Some clones in this sample may be carry-over from other donors' samples. The conserved cysteine and the conserved F or W are not part of the CDR3 here.

len: 11
v_gene: TRBV25-1
CDR3aa: ASSDTADYGYT

len: 12
v_gene: TRBV10-3
CDR3aa: AIRTGTNNYGYT

len: 13
v_gene: TRBV6-1
CDR3aa: ASSSPRDRNSPLH

len: 12
v_gene: TRBV28
CDR3aa: ASSLAGVNSPLH

len: 11
v_gene: TRBV29-1
CDR3aa: SVARDRGAEQF

len: 13
v_gene: TRBV27
CDR3aa: ASRLSGTTGDTQY

len: 12
v_gene: TRBV7-8
CDR3aa: ASSLATPNTEAF

len: 12
v_gene: TRBV6-5
CDR3aa: ASSYFGNTGELF

len: 13
v_gene: TRBV12-3/TRBV12-4
CDR3aa: ASRLSGSPGNEQF

len: 13
v_gene: TRBV6-5
CDR3aa: ASSAAGGASQPQH

len: 12
v_gene: TRBV20-1
CDR3aa: SARDNRGGEKLF

len: 12
v_gene: TRBV6-5
CDR3aa: ASTYFGGNTEAF

len: 15
v_gene: TRBV7-9
CDR3aa: ASSLGRGLVGGYGYT

len: 10
v_gene: TRBV7-8
CDR3aa: ASSPPSAEAF

len: 13
v_gene: TRBV7-8
CDR3aa: ASRPSPLVYNEQF

len: 14
v_gene: TRBV5-5
CDR3aa: ASSLDLAGVSGELF

len: 11
v_gene: TRBV18
CDR3aa: ASSPPTVYGYT

len: 12
v_gene: TRBV19
CDR3aa: ASSPEEGMEGYT

len: 17
v_gene: TRBV7-7
CDR3aa: ASSSGDVDRGLVDEKLF

len: 16
v_gene: TRBV7-8
CDR3aa: ASSLKHGRLAANNEQF

len: 13
v_gene: TRBV20-1
CDR3aa: SASQNGQSQETQY

len: 10
v_gene: TRBV7-2
CDR3aa: ASSLGGEIQF

len: 12
v_gene: TRBV6-1
CDR3aa: ASSHLGGATEAF

len: 13
v_gene: TRBV7-6
CDR3aa: ASSRRGRRDNEQF

len: 13
v_gene: TRBV20-1
CDR3aa: SARGGQGGNTEAF

len: 12
v_gene: TRBV19
CDR3aa: ASSLGLEEETQY

len: 14
v_gene: TRBV11-1
CDR3aa: ASSLWAMAGDNEQF

len: 13
v_gene: TRBV4-2
CDR3aa: ASSQEGTDSNEQF

len: 15
v_gene: TRBV7-9
CDR3aa: ASSLVEGTGEDTEAF

len: 15
v_gene: TRBV6-6
CDR3aa: ASSAGTSGSIGETQY

len: 13
v_gene: TRBV4-1
CDR3aa: ASSHDGGGSTEAF

len: 12
v_gene: TRBV6-1
CDR3aa: ASRTSGGGNEQF

len: 10
v_gene: TRBV12-3/TRBV12-4
CDR3aa: ASTRTSEKLF

len: 12
v_gene: TRBV7-2
CDR3aa: ASSLIGGRQPQH

len: 12
v_gene: TRBV30
CDR3aa: AWSPSGFNQPQH

len: 14
v_gene: TRBV6-5
CDR3aa: ASSYPLGAVTGELF

len: 15
v_gene: TRBV7-2
CDR3aa: ASRYDRTARGAYEQY

len: 12
v_gene: TRBV2
CDR3aa: ASRMWTGVREQF

len: 15
v_gene: TRBV7-8
CDR3aa: ASSLDPPSGGRNEQF

len: 12
v_gene: TRBV29-1
CDR3aa: SVRTGERPGELF

len: 9
v_gene: TRBV29-1
CDR3aa: STRTGVEAF

len: 12
v_gene: TRBV7-2
CDR3aa: ASRAGTGYSPLH

len: 12
v_gene: TRBV15
CDR3aa: ATSRDQGTEPQH